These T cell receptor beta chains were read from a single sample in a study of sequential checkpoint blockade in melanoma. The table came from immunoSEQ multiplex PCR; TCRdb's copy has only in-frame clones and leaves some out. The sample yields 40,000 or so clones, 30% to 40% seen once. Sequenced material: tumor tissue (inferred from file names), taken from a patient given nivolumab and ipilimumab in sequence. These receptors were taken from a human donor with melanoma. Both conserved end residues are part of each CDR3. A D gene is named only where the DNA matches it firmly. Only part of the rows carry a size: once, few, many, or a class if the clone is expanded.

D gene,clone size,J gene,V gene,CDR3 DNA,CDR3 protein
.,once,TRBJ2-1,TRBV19,TGTGCCAGTAGTATAGATGGAACAGGGGGGGCCTACAATGAGCAGTTCTTC,CASSIDGTGGAYNEQFF
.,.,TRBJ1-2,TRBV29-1,TGCAGCGCCGATTGGGGGCAGGGGAGGCGGAACTATGGCTACACCTTC,CSADWGQGRRNYGYTF
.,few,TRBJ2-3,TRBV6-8,TGTGCCAGCAGTCCGGACTGGAGCACAGATACGCAGTATTTT,CASSPDWSTDTQYF
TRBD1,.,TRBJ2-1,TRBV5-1,TGCGCCAGCAGCTTGGGGGGACAGACCTACAATGAGCAGTTCTTC,CASSLGGQTYNEQFF
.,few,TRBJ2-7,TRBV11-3,TGTGCCAGCAGCTTAGATAGGGGGAGGTACGAGCAGTACTTC,CASSLDRGRYEQYF
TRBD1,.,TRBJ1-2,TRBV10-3,TGTGCCATCAGTGAGTCGGGCACCGGGACAGGGAACTATGGCTACACCTTC,CAISESGTGTGNYGYTF
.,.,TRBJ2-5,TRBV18,TGTGCCAGCTCACCGGGTCCCGGCCAGATGGGTGTAGAGACCCAGTACTTC,CASSPGPGQMGVETQYF
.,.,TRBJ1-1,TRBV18,TGTGCCAGCTCACCGAGGCAGAAGAACACTGAAGCTTTCTTT,CASSPRQKNTEAFF
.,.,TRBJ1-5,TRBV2,TGTGCCAGCAGTGATCCGCAACAGCCCCAGCATTTT,CASSDPQQPQHF
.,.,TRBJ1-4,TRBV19,TGTGCCAGTAGTATTCGGCAAACAACTAATGAAAAACTGTTTTTT,CASSIRQTTNEKLFF
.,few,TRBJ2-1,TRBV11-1,TGTGCCAGCAGCTTAGGCCACCTCTCGGCCGCAATCGAGCAGTTCTTC,CASSLGHLSAAIEQFF
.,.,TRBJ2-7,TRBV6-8,TGTGCCAGCAGCACTCCGGGATACTACGAGCAGTACTTC,CASSTPGYYEQYF
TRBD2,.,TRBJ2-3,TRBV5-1,TGCGCCAGCAGCGATCTAGCGGGAGGCGCAGATACGCAGTATTTT,CASSDLAGGADTQYF
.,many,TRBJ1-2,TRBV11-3,TGTGCCAGCAGCTTAGATGTCAGAACGGGAGGCTACACCTTC,CASSLDVRTGGYTF
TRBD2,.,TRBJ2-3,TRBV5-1,TGCGCCAGCACTTTGAGGACTAGCGGGAGTTTCTTGACAGATACGCAGTATTTT,CASTLRTSGSFLTDTQYF
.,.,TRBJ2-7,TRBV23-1,TGCGCCAGCAGCTTCGGAAGGGGCTACGAGCAGTACTTC,CASSFGRGYEQYF